This T cell receptor beta chain was obtained from a study of CD8 T cells in ankylosing spondylitis. TCRdb processed the 5' RACE reads anew with MiXCR; each CDR3 protein has one entry. The sample shows some 150,000 distinct CDR3 sequences, around 45% of them seen only once. This clonotype turned up a few times. Its antigen is undetermined. Study-wide results and limits: Reactive arthritis synovial fluid and blood previously showed some of these motif variants.

CDR3 length: 17 amino acids. V lost 1 base to trimming and J lost 5 bases; unmatched junction nucleotides: 13. This receptor was obtained from a male donor with ankylosing spondylitis. Sample: synovial fluid, either unsorted or a sorted T cell fraction (not recorded which). The chain links TRBV12-3 or TRBV12-4 to TRBJ1-1; 7 bases align to TRBD1. DNA for the CDR3: TGTGCCAGCAGTTTAGATCGGGTCAGGGGGGAAGGGACTGAAGCTTTCTTT. Protein: CASSLDRVRGEGTEAFF.